Described below is a single T cell receptor beta chain sequence and its context. Its antigen is unidentified. The germline V gene has CDR1 SEHNR and CDR2 FQNEAQ (reference sequence). With 5 bases removed from V and 2 bases from J, the gap between germline ends came to 15 bases. This CDR3 is built from 15 residues. The data stem from a study of cytomegalovirus exposure and HLA in healthy donors. General study points: No immune exposure information besides CMV serostatus was available. In vitro data verified three CMV-associated chains as specific for CMV antigens.

The PCR contained 60 Vbeta and 13 Jbeta primers. Data came from immunoSEQ multiplex PCR; TCRdb stores just in-frame clones and leaves some out. The data contain about 130,000 clones, around 80% of them singletons. The V and J genes are TRBV7-9 and TRBJ1-1; maybe TRBD1 (5 bases). This TCR derives from a man younger than 45 in good health and CMV-seronegative. Sequencing used PBMCs. The DNA for the CDR3 is TGTGCCAGCAGCGGGGAGGGGCGGATAAACACTGAAGCTTTCTTT. This gives the protein CASSGEGRINTEAFF.